This TCR beta chain was identified during a study of blood T cell repertoires in COVID-19 (TCRdb year 2020). General notes on the study: Samples covering the acute and convalescent phases of COVID-19 were provided by collaborators in the United States, Italy and Spain. The material from the prospective study consisted of cDNA or gDNA derived from T cells, B-cell-depleted T cells, or PBMCs. Subjects who had been exposed to COVID-19, were actively infected with it, or had recovered from it provided the deeply sampled blood TCRbeta repertoires that made up the dataset. The repertoires were released in a freely available public database intended as a resource for research on the immune response to SARS-CoV-2. The samples were drawn from the first 160 participants of the ongoing ImmuneRACE study and from 950 to 1,500 subjects provided by 6 global collaborators. A de-identified subject ID, COVID-19 status, age in years and sex were almost always included in the sample metadata. HLA class I and class II types, where available, came from metadata supplied by the sample provider rather than from assay-based typing.

Whole blood was collected in K2EDTA tubes by collaborating institutions according to the institutions' own protocols. Collaborator samples were shipped for TCRbeta analysis as frozen whole blood, isolated PBMCs, or DNA extracted from either sample type. Study-level results and caveats: Clinical and demographic metadata were provided uncurated, with the amount varying by source and participant.

TCRbeta CDR3 regions were amplified from genomic DNA by means of the immunoSEQ Assay, a bias-controlled multiplex PCR. Under the source paper's analysis protocol: The number of nucleated cells in each sample was estimated by amplification of reference gene primers within the assay. Sequence reads were collapsed and filtered to measure the absolute abundance of every unique TCRbeta CDR3 rearrangement. Productive Simpson clonality was computed per sample as the square root of Simpson's diversity index over productive rearrangements. TCRdb limited this immuneACCESS table to in-frame rearrangements with V and J called. A share of clones is missing; checked studies link under half to unresolved V genes, and the rest is unexplained. V, J and clone size are taken as reported in that table, and D and trimming were inferred from the DNA itself. Counted in this sample were 60,000 to 65,000 clones; 65% to 80% of them appeared once. The ten largest clones represent 20% of the sample.

Compared with germline, V lacks 6 bases and J lacks 1 base; bases without a gene match: 3. The germline V gene yields SNHLY for CDR1 and FYNNEI for CDR2. Including cysteine and phenylalanine, the CDR3 has 14 amino acids. Only CDR3 DNA remains: 42 bases, in frame from the first base. Comment on this clone: Its antigen specificity is not known. Per-nucleotide qualities are absent, and no much larger clonotype sits a single base away.

The V and J segments used are TRBV2 and TRBJ1-5; 7 bases in the middle match TRBD1. The sequencing input was peripheral blood. The clonotype was recovered from a woman of 80 years or more with active or convalescent COVID-19. The DNA reads as follows: TGTGCCAGCAGCCAGGGGGGAAGCAATCAGCCCCAGCATTTT. It encodes CASSQGGSNQPQHF.